This T cell receptor (beta chain) was found in a study of T cell responses to AZD1222 COVID-19 vaccine. Regarding the study as a whole: None of the repertoires were sampled until the peak T cell response had passed. Clonal diversity was possibly underestimated, and the donors were mostly white British, with more females. Dominant at 160-218 and 743-854, vaccine-associated CD4 TCRs also spanned spike. Elevations in Spike-specific TCR breadth and depth followed administration of two AZD1222 doses.

Produced via immunoSEQ multiplex PCR; TCRdb's table is partial and in-frame only. The top ten hold approximately 22% of the sample, which has approximately 49,000 clones, more than 60% seen once. The CDR3 runs to 15 residues. Germline assignment: CDR1 SGHDT and CDR2 YYEEEE. Trimming removed 1 base from V and 5 bases from J, with 13 bases in between. Worth noting for this clone: Its target is unknown.

The origin of this receptor is an adult in good health. The sample here was peripheral blood, taken on day 0 of MenACWY control vaccination. The rearrangement joins TRBV5-6 to TRBJ2-1; D is perhaps TRBD2 (5 bases). CDR3 coding DNA: TGTGCCAGCAGCTTGAGGCCGGGGTCTAACAATGAGCAGTTCTTC. It codes for CASSLRPGSNNEQFF.